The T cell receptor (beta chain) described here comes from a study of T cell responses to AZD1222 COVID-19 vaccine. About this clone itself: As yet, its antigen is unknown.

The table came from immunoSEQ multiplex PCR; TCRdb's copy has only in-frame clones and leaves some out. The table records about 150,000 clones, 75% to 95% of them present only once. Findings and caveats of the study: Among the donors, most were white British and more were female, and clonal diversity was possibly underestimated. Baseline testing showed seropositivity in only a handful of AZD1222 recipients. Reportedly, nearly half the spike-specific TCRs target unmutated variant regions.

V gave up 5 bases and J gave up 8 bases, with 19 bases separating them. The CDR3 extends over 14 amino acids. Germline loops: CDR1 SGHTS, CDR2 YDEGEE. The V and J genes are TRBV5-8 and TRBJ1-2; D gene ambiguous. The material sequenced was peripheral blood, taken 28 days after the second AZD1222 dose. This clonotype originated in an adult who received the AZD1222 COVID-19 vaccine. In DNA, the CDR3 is TGTGCCAGCAGATATACCGACTCGGCATGGGGCTACACCTTC. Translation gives CASRYTDSAWGYTF.